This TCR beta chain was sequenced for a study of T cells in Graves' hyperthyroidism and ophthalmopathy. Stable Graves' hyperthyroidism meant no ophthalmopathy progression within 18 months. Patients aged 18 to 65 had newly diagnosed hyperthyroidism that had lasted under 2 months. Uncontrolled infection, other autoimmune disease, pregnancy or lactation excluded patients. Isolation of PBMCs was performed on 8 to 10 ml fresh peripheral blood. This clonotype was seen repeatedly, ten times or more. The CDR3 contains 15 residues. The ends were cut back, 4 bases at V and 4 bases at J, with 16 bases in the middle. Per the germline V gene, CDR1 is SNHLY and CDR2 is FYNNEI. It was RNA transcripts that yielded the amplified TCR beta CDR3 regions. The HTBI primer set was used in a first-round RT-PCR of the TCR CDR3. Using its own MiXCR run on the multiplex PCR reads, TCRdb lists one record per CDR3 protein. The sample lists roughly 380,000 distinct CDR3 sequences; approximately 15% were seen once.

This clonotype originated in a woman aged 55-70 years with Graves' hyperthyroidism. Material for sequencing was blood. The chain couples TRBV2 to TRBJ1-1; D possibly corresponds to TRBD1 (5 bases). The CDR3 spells CASSVGNLGGTEAFF. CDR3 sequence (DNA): TGTGCCAGCAGTGTTGGGAACCTGGGGGGCACTGAAGCTTTCTTT.